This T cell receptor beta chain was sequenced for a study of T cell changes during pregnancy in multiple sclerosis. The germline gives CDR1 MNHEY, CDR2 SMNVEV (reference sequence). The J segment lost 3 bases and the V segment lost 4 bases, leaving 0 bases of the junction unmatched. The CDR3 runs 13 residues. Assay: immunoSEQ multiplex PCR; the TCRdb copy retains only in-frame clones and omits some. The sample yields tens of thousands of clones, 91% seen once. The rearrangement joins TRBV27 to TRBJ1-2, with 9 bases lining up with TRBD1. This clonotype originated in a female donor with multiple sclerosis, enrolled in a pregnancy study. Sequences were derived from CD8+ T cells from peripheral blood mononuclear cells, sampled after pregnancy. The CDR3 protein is CASSWTGDYGYTF. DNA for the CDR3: TGTGCCAGCAGTTGGACAGGGGACTATGGCTACACCTTC.